The clone carrying this TCR beta chain was detected only a few times. Its antigen is still unknown. At the DNA level, this CDR3 is encoded by other sequences in the same sample as well. Expressed TCRB transcripts got sequenced, as all isolated RNA was reverse transcribed. Profiled with immunoSEQ multiplex PCR; TCRdb holds only in-frame clones, not every one. The table shows about 700,000 clones, with around an eighth occurring only once. The sample originates from a study of beta chain features in type 1 diabetes. For the study at large: All samples combined gave fewer than 110 million sorted cells for examination.

The V and J ends lost 5 bases and 1 base respectively, with 5 bases between them. Germline lookup yields CDR1 DFQATT and CDR2 SNEGSKA (reference sequence). CDR3 length: 11 amino acids. Points from the study as a whole: TCRB CDR3s were moderately but significantly shorter in Type 1 diabetes patients in all four CD4+ subsets.

The J gene is TRBJ1-1, the V gene TRBV20-1, with D unclear. This clonotype was obtained from a man aged 18 to 29 with type 1 diabetes. Sequenced material: naive CD4+ T cells from blood. The CDR3 here is CSARQNTEAFF. The CDR3 nucleotides are TGCAGTGCTCGGCAGAACACTGAAGCTTTCTTT.